The 16 T cell receptor beta chains reported below all come from one sample, sequenced in a study of blood T cells in healthy people across ages. Then a second PCR, running roughly 7 to 12 cycles, was carried out with a sample-barcoded 5' primer and a J-beta primer mix. One entry per CDR3 protein, called by TCRdb with MiXCR from the 5' RACE reads. Among 1.5 million or so distinct CDR3 sequences listed, roughly 43% were seen once. The specimen was blood. These receptors originate from a young woman in good health.

V is TRBV4-1 and J is TRBJ1-1; D perhaps matches TRBD1 (5 bases). V gave up 1 base and J gave up 6 bases, with 9 bases separating them. Germline CDR1 reads MGHRA; CDR2 reads YSYEKL. The CDR3 covers 13 residues. The CDR3 here is CASSQGMGAEAFF. As DNA, the CDR3 is TGCGCCAGCAGCCAAGGGATGGGGGCTGAAGCTTTCTTT.

The rearrangement joins TRBV20-1 to TRBJ2-3, with D perhaps assigned TRBD1 or TRBD2 (6 bases each). The germline gives CDR1 DFQATT, CDR2 SNEGSKA (reference sequence). V lost 6 bases, J lost 6 bases, and 13 bases lay in between. This CDR3 has 12 amino acids. CDR3 residues: CSAPRGADTQYF. The CDR3 DNA reads TGCAGTGCCCCTAGGGGGGCTGATACGCAGTATTTT.

With regard to this clonotype: A junction end diverges from the germline sequence, so it may reflect a read error. The V and J genes are TRBV29-1 and TRBJ2-3; D may be TRBD1 (5 bases). CDR1 SQVTM and CDR2 ANQGSEA come from the germline V gene. The CDR3 totals 13 residues. CDR3 sequence reads: CGVEKGIPDTQYF. Here the CDR3 DNA reads TGCGGCGTTGAAAAGGGGATCCCAGATACGCAGTATTTT.

This clonotype was detected only a few times. The chain carries TRBV6-6 and TRBJ2-7, with D maybe TRBD2 (5 bases). The CDR3 consists of 15 residues. The germline CDR1 and CDR2 sequences are MNHNY and SVGAGI (reference sequence). V shed 7 bases and J shed 1 base, with 17 bases lying between them. The CDR3, as DNA: TGTGCCAGCAAGTGGTACGACACGGGATCCTACGAGCAGTACTTC. Amino acid sequence: CASKWYDTGSYEQYF.

The chain uses TRBV7-9 and TRBJ2-3; 8 bases agree with TRBD2. This CDR3 is 15 amino acids long. V gave up 6 bases and J gave up 5 bases; unmatched junction bases: 10. Germline V CDR1 and CDR2: SEHNR, FQNEAQ (reference sequence). CDR3 sequence reads: CASSSLAAWEDTQYF. The CDR3 DNA follows: TGTGCCAGCAGTTCACTAGCGGCCTGGGAAGATACGCAGTATTTT.

This clonotype occurred a few times. The rearrangement joins TRBV27 to TRBJ2-1; the D is unclear. The CDR3 is made up of 14 amino acids. Trimming left V 6 bases short and J 8 bases short, with 17 bases between. The germline V gene encodes CDR1 MNHEY and CDR2 SMNVEV (reference sequence). The CDR3 nucleotides read TGTGCCAGCAGCCACGGATTGGGCGGCGATGAGCAGTTCTTC. Encoded protein: CASSHGLGGDEQFF.

For this clonotype: One junction end does not reproduce the germline sequence, and a read error may be involved. The V and J genes are TRBV29-1 and TRBJ2-5; D ambiguous. The last part of the DNA fits TRBJ2-7 better; the J call may be wrong. The CDR3 length is 12 residues. Germline V gene data show CDR1 as SQVTM and CDR2 as ANQGSEA. Here the CDR3 reads CSVEDRSHEQYF. CDR3 in DNA: TGCAGCGTTGAAGACCGCTCCCACGAGCAGTACTTC.

The CDR3 loop is CASSPGTAYEQFF. The CDR3, as DNA: TGTGCCAGCAGTCCCGGGACAGCTTACGAGCAGTTCTTC. The V and J genes are TRBV27 and TRBJ2-1; 7 positions match TRBD1. The CDR3 totals 13 residues. CDR1 and CDR2 from the germline V gene are MNHEY and SMNVEV (reference sequence). With 5 bases clipped from V and 10 bases from J, the junction kept 8 bases outside the gene matches.

This clonotype was picked up a small number of times. V and J are TRBV7-9 and TRBJ1-4, with 8 bases identical to TRBD1. Germline V gene data show CDR1 as SEHNR and CDR2 as FQNEAQ (reference sequence). The CDR3 contains 14 residues. Germline trimming cut 5 bases from V and 7 bases from J; bases unmatched to any gene: 6. The CDR3 DNA sequence: TGTGCCAGCAGCCGACAGGGGAACCGTGAAAAACTGTTTTTT. Translated, it gives CASSRQGNREKLFF.

The sample holds a few counts of this clonotype. V is TRBV11-2 and J is TRBJ2-5; D is unclear. The germline V gene encodes CDR1 SGHAT and CDR2 FQNNGV. The CDR3 runs 14 residues. Trimming left V 5 bases short and J 1 base short, with 11 bases between. CDR3 in DNA: TGTGCCAGCAGCGTATATCAGTTCCAAGAGACCCAGTACTTC. It translates to CASSVYQFQETQYF.

This clonotype was seen a few times. The V and J genes are TRBV28 and TRBJ2-1; no clear D gene. The CDR3 contains 11 residues. Trimming took off 4 bases at V and 14 bases at J, with 12 bases between the two ends. The V gene's germline CDR1 is MDHEN and CDR2 SYDVKM. In DNA form, the CDR3 reads TGTGCCAGCAGTTGGGTCTTAGGGAAGTTCTTC. Protein sequence: CASSWVLGKFF.

The chain has TRBV6-5 and TRBJ2-7; the D is unclear. The CDR3 loop spans 14 amino acids. V was shortened by 2 bases and J by 4 bases, with 12 bases between the two germline ends. Germline V gene lookup returns CDR1 MNHEY and CDR2 SVGAGI. The CDR3 nucleotides read TGTGCCAGCAGTTACGCGGAAACAATATACGAGCAGTACTTC. Encoded protein: CASSYAETIYEQYF.

The chain employs TRBV3-1 and TRBJ2-1; a weak D match, TRBD1 (5 bases). CDR3 size: 15 residues. Trimming left V 5 bases short and J 5 bases short, with 16 bases between. Germline CDR1 reads LGHDT; CDR2 reads YNNKEL (reference sequence). The CDR3 DNA sequence: TGTGCCAGCAGCACAGGATCTGGATTCAACAATGAGCAGTTCTTC. Residues: CASSTGSGFNNEQFF.

This clonotype was detected only a few times. A read error may account for a junction end that differs from germline. The rearrangement links TRBV12-3 or TRBV12-4 to TRBJ2-5; no clear D gene. The CDR3 extends over 13 amino acids. This CDR3 is CACSWGNEETQYF. The CDR3 DNA is TGTGCCTGCAGTTGGGGAAATGAAGAGACCCAGTACTTC.

The rearrangement joins TRBV27 to TRBJ1-4; possibly TRBD1 for D (6 bases). V was pared by 5 bases and J by 4 bases, with 14 bases between. Germline lookup yields CDR1 MNHEY and CDR2 SMNVEV (reference sequence). CDR3 length: 15 amino acids. In nucleotides, the CDR3 is TGTGCCAGCAGTCCCTCAGGGGCAGTTAATGAAAAACTGTTTTTT. This codes for CASSPSGAVNEKLFF.

The table lists this clonotype with a count of one. A much larger clone differs from this one at a single base, so this may be a read error. V usage is TRBV12-3 or TRBV12-4 and J usage is TRBJ2-3; D is unclear. V was cut by 3 bases and J by 4 bases, with 8 bases left in between. This CDR3 spans 13 amino acids. CDR3: CASSFMGADTQYF. CDR3 nucleotide sequence: TGTGCCAGCAGTTTCATGGGCGCAGATACGCAGTATTTT.